The 30 T cell receptor beta chains in this list originate from one sample, sequenced in a study of response to subunit inactivated influenza vaccine. In TCRdb, the RT-PCR reads were re-called with MiXCR into one record per CDR3 protein. Of approximately 300,000 distinct CDR3 sequences listed, roughly 22% are singletons. The sequencing here drew on PBMCs from blood, taken less than 22 months after vaccination. These receptors originate from a man aged 45 to 75 who received an inactivated influenza vaccine.

This clonotype was seen a few times. This sequence joins TRBV10-3 and TRBJ1-2, with TRBD1 identical over 9 bases. This CDR3 is 17 amino acids long. Trimming cost V 4 bases and J 2 bases; bases outside gene matches: 11. Germline CDR1 and CDR2: ENHRY and SYGVKD. The DNA of the CDR3 is TGTGCCATCAGTGCGGGGACAGGGAAAGAAGGAAACTATGGCTACACCTTC. It specifies CAISAGTGKEGNYGYTF.

With respect to this clonotype: Since no conserved phenylalanine or tryptophan closes the CDR3, a read error is the likely cause. The chain couples TRBV29-1 to TRBJ1-2; TRBD1 aligns across 12 bases. This CDR3 contains 16 residues. J lost 4 bases, V lost 5 bases, and 11 bases had no gene match. The V gene's germline CDR1 is SQVTM and CDR2 ANQGSEA. The DNA of the CDR3 is TGCAGCGTTCTACCGGGACAGGGGGCTTACCGCTATGGCTACACCTCC. Its translation: CSVLPGQGAYRYGYTS.

This sequence joins TRBV10-2 and TRBJ1-4, with 8 bases identical to TRBD1. The V gene end was trimmed by 7 bases and the J gene end by 7 bases; junction bases not matched to a gene: 8. Germline-derived CDR1 and CDR2 are WSHSY and SAAADI. This CDR3 region has 14 residues. In DNA, the CDR3 is TGCGCCAGCACAAGGACAGGGATAGGTGAAAAACTGTTTTTT. Protein: CASTRTGIGEKLFF.

In this sample, this clonotype turned up once. J is TRBJ2-2 and V is TRBV7-9, with a tentative D call TRBD1 (6 bases). Per the germline V gene, CDR1 is SEHNR and CDR2 is FQNEAQ (reference sequence). The CDR3 loop spans 14 amino acids. The V and J ends lost 10 bases and 4 bases respectively, with 16 bases between them. CDR3 in amino acids: CATRGQAPTGELFF. CDR3 DNA: TGTGCCACCAGGGGCCAGGCACCCACCGGGGAGCTGTTTTTT. Based on the CDR3 plus reference TRBV7-9 and TRBJ2-2, the full variable domain is DTGVSQNPRHKITKRGQNVTFRCDPISEHNRLYWYRQTLGQGPEFLTYFQNEAQLEKSRLLSDRFSAERPKGSFSTLEIQRTEQGDSAMYLCATRGQAPTGELFFGEGSRLTVL.

The rearrangement joins TRBV16 to TRBJ2-1; weak D call: TRBD2 (6 bases). The CDR3 length is 15 residues. CDR1 and CDR2 (germline): KGHSY, FQNENV. Trimming removed 0 bases from V and 5 bases from J, with 11 bases in between. The CDR3 DNA reads as TGTGCCAGCAGCCAATCGATTCGGGAGCACAATGAGCAGTTCTTC. This sequence encodes CASSQSIREHNEQFF.

This chain connects TRBV5-5 to TRBJ1-2, with 8 bases that match TRBD1. Per germline, CDR1 SGHKS and CDR2 YYEKEE (reference sequence). V lost 0 bases to trimming and J lost 8 bases; unmatched junction nucleotides: 9. CDR3 length equals 15 residues. Here the CDR3 reads CASSLEGGQGYGYTF. The CDR3 DNA reads TGTGCCAGCAGCTTGGAGGGTGGACAGGGATACGGCTACACCTTC.

There are a few counts of this clonotype. V and J are TRBV4-3 and TRBJ1-2; D is ambiguous. Trimming stripped 0 bases from V and 7 bases from J, with 15 bases between. CDR1 is LGHNA and CDR2 is YSLEER in the germline V gene. This CDR3 has 15 residues. CDR3: CASSQDLAGRSGYTF. As DNA, the CDR3 is TGCGCCAGCAGCCAAGATCTTGCGGGCCGCTCTGGCTACACCTTC.

In regard to this clonotype: One junction end disagrees with the germline gene, perhaps due to a read error. V and J are TRBV12-3 or TRBV12-4 and TRBJ1-1; D gene ambiguous. The CDR3 has 13 residues. The CDR3 sequence is CASNQQPRTESFF. The CDR3 region has the DNA TGTGCCAGCAACCAACAGCCTCGGACTGAATCTTTCTTT.

This clonotype has more than one count but fewer than ten. This sequence joins TRBV6-1 and TRBJ2-2; a weak D match, TRBD1 (5 bases). The CDR3 is 16 residues long. V lost 4 bases and J 1 base, leaving 13 bases between the germline ends. Germline loops: CDR1 MNHNS, CDR2 SASEGT. The CDR3 DNA follows: TGTGCCAGCAGTGTTGGACAACTATTGAACACCGGGGAGCTGTTTTTT. Encoded protein: CASSVGQLLNTGELFF.

The table lists this clonotype with many counts. The genes are TRBV3-1 and TRBJ1-2; D unresolved. CDR3 length: 15 residues. The V end was cut by 4 bases, the J end by 0 bases, with 12 bases between. Germline CDR1 LGHDT, CDR2 YNNKEL (reference sequence). The CDR3 coding sequence is TGTGCCAGCAGCCGGCAGGACGGAGCTAACTATGGCTACACCTTC. As protein: CASSRQDGANYGYTF.

The V call is TRBV12-3 or TRBV12-4, the J call TRBJ1-1; D unclear. Trimming removed 0 bases at V and 3 bases at J, with 5 bases between. CDR3 length: 13 residues. In DNA form, the CDR3 reads TGTGCCAGCAGTTTAGCCGCGTACACTGAAGCTTTCTTT. This codes for CASSLAAYTEAFF.

This chain connects TRBV2 to TRBJ1-1; unclear D gene. CDR1 and CDR2 from the germline V gene are SNHLY and FYNNEI. Between the trimmed V and J ends, which lost 2 bases and 7 bases, there was a span of 11 bases. This CDR3 region has 13 residues. CDR3 loop: CASSEIPQIEAFF. As DNA, the CDR3 is TGTGCCAGCAGTGAAATCCCTCAGATTGAAGCTTTCTTT.

This clonotype was seen a few times. The chain recombines TRBV29-1 with TRBJ2-2, with 12 bases aligning to TRBD2. J was trimmed by 3 bases and V by 2 bases; bases with no gene match: 1. Germline loops: CDR1 SQVTM, CDR2 ANQGSEA. The CDR3 is 15 residues long. Here the CDR3 DNA reads TGCAGCGTTGAAACTAGCGGGGGGTACACCGGGGAGCTGTTTTTT. Residues: CSVETSGGYTGELFF.

The chain joins TRBV27 to TRBJ2-1; D is ambiguous. V was cut by 1 base and J by 4 bases, with 5 bases left in between. This CDR3 contains 13 residues. Per the germline V gene, CDR1 is MNHEY and CDR2 is SMNVEV (reference sequence). CDR3 sequence (DNA): TGTGCCAGCAGTTTATACTATTACAATGAGCAGTTCTTC. It codes for CASSLYYYNEQFF.

Comment on this clonotype: It is likely a read error, because the conserved phenylalanine at the end of the CDR3 is missing. The rearrangement uses TRBV4-2 and TRBJ1-1, with 7 bases fitting TRBD1. V was pared by 3 bases and J by 1 base, with 2 bases of the junction left unmatched. The CDR3 has 14 amino acids. Germline V gene lookup returns CDR1 LGHNA and CDR2 YNFKEQ. The CDR3 DNA follows: TGTGCCAGCAGCCAGAGACAGGGGAACACTGAAGCTTTCCTT. Protein: CASSQRQGNTEAFL.

This clonotype has more than one count but fewer than ten. The chain recombines TRBV15 with TRBJ1-4; TRBD1 agrees at 9 bases. V shed 5 bases and J 1 base; nucleotides not matched to a gene: 8. CDR3 length equals 17 residues. CDR1 is LNHNV, CDR2 YYDKDF, per germline (reference sequence). The CDR3 DNA sequence: TGTGCCACCAGCGGAAAAACAGGGGGCATAACTAATGAAAAACTGTTTTTT. This translates into CATSGKTGGITNEKLFF. Full variable domain (missing parts from reference TRBV15 and TRBJ1-4): DAMVIQNPRYQVTQFGKPVTLSCSQTLNHNVMYWYQQKSSQAPKLLFHYYDKDFNNEADTPDNFQSRRPNTSFCFLDIRSPGLGDTAMYLCATSGKTGGITNEKLFFGSGTQLSVL.

This clonotype was picked up a small number of times. The chain recombines TRBV6-1 with TRBJ1-5, with D perhaps TRBD1 (5 bases). V gave up 5 bases and J gave up 3 bases, with 11 bases separating them. This CDR3 has 14 residues. Germline assignment: CDR1 MNHNS and CDR2 SASEGT. CDR3 protein: CASSRAGFNQPQHF. The CDR3 nucleotides are TGTGCCAGCAGTCGGGCAGGGTTCAATCAGCCCCAGCATTTT.

This clonotype was detected only a few times. The chain joins TRBV12-3 or TRBV12-4 to TRBJ2-2; 9 bases are shared with TRBD1. Losses at the gene ends were 7 bases for V and 7 bases for J; bases not matched to a gene: 16. The CDR3 is made up of 17 amino acids. For the CDR3, the DNA is TGTGCCAGCACCCTCCACTCCTGGGACAGGGTGGTCGGGGAGCTGTTTTTT. Protein sequence: CASTLHSWDRVVGELFF.

The J gene is TRBJ2-1, the V gene TRBV4-3, with a weak D call TRBD2 (6 bases). Germline CDR1 reads LGHNA; CDR2 reads YSLEER. This CDR3 has 16 residues. Trimming removed 0 bases from V and 4 bases from J, with 13 bases in between. CDR3 nucleotide sequence: TGCGCCAGCAGCCAAGAAGGGCGGGGTCGGTACAATGAGCAGTTCTTC. Amino acid sequence: CASSQEGRGRYNEQFF.

The chain carries TRBV2 and TRBJ2-3; TRBD2 matches 10 bases. The CDR3 length is 15 residues. CDR1 SNHLY and CDR2 FYNNEI come from the germline V gene. The trim removed 7 bases at V and 4 bases at J, leaving 8 bases unmatched. CDR3 residues: CASMGSGGTADTQYF. CDR3 bases: TGTGCCAGCATGGGTAGCGGGGGGACCGCAGATACGCAGTATTTT.

This chain uses TRBV11-2 with TRBJ2-5; D may be TRBD2 (5 bases). V lost 2 bases and J lost 5, with 15 bases in between. The CDR3 loop spans 15 amino acids. Germline values: CDR1 SGHAT, CDR2 FQNNGV. The CDR3 nucleotides are TGTGCCAGCAGCTTAAAGGCGTCGGGATGGGAGACCCAGTACTTC. It specifies CASSLKASGWETQYF.

This clonotype has just a few counts. The genes are TRBV24-1 and TRBJ1-1, with 7 bases that match TRBD1. Unmatched junction bases numbered 1, after V lost 7 bases and J lost 3 bases. Germline V lookup: CDR1 KGHDR, CDR2 SFDVKD. The CDR3 spans 12 residues. The CDR3 is CATRDRDTEAFF. CDR3 in DNA: TGTGCCACCAGAGACAGGGACACTGAAGCTTTCTTT.

This clonotype has a handful of counts. This rearrangement joins TRBV6-1 to TRBJ1-1; no clear D. Trimming removed 4 bases from V and 0 bases from J, with 15 bases in between. The CDR3 has 16 residues. Germline values: CDR1 MNHNS, CDR2 SASEGT. The CDR3 sequence: CASSVGWAKMNTEAFF. As DNA, the CDR3 is TGTGCCAGCAGTGTTGGGTGGGCAAAGATGAACACTGAAGCTTTCTTT.

This clonotype came up a few times. The chain combines TRBV7-3 with TRBJ1-5; 8 nucleotides match TRBD1. V trimming: 5 bases; J trimming: 6 bases; junction bases outside the gene matches: 9. The germline CDR1 and CDR2 sequences are SGHTA and FQGTGA. The CDR3 is made up of 15 amino acids. As DNA, the CDR3 is TGTGCCAGCAGCATTTTGACAGGGGAAGGTCAGCCCCAGCATTTT. Its protein is CASSILTGEGQPQHF.

This clonotype was recorded many times. V and J are TRBV11-2 and TRBJ1-5; 9 nucleotides line up with TRBD1. The CDR3 contains 14 residues. The V segment lost 6 bases and the J segment 7 bases; nucleotides outside the gene matches: 7. Germline CDR1 reads SGHAT; CDR2 reads FQNNGV. The CDR3 DNA reads TGTGCCAGCAGTTGGACAGGGGAAGGGCAGCCCCAGCATTTT. This codes for CASSWTGEGQPQHF.

Of note for this clonotype: Germline and junction disagree at one end, which may indicate a read error. The J gene is TRBJ1-4, the V gene TRBV28; TRBD1 agrees at 9 bases. Germline values: CDR1 MDHEN, CDR2 SYDVKM. CDR3 length: 15 amino acids. The CDR3: CASSLTGGFNEILFF. The CDR3 DNA reads as TGTGCCAGCAGTCTTACAGGGGGCTTTAATGAAATACTGTTTTTT.

The chain joins TRBV28 to TRBJ2-1; the D gene is possibly TRBD1 (6 bases). CDR3 length: 15 residues. The germline CDR1 and CDR2 sequences are MDHEN and SYDVKM. V lost 6 bases, J lost 7 bases, and 19 bases lay in between. CDR3 in amino acids: CASRSPYRALNEQFF. The CDR3 DNA reads as TGTGCCAGCAGGTCCCCATACAGGGCTCTGAATGAGCAGTTCTTC.

The rearrangement links TRBV5-6 to TRBJ2-7; 8 bases fit TRBD1. CDR1 and CDR2 from the germline V gene are SGHDT and YYEEEE. Trimming at V came to 0 bases and at J to 3 bases, leaving 5 bases not matched to a gene. This CDR3 has 15 residues. The CDR3 here is CASSLGGQGDYEQYF. The CDR3 DNA follows: TGTGCCAGCAGCTTGGGAGGACAGGGCGACTACGAGCAGTACTTC.

Only a few counts were recorded for this clonotype. This chain uses TRBV28 with TRBJ2-3; no firm D call. Germline loops: CDR1 MDHEN, CDR2 SYDVKM. There are 13 residues in the CDR3. V lost 4 bases, J lost 0 bases, and 5 bases lay in between. The chain's CDR3 is CASSYGSTDTQYF. The CDR3 nucleotides are TGTGCCAGCAGTTACGGGAGCACAGATACGCAGTATTTT.

V and J are TRBV5-1 and TRBJ2-5; no reliable D call. CDR3 size: 12 residues. Germline V CDR1 and CDR2: SGHRS, YFSETQ. Trimming shortened V by 5 bases and J by 13 bases, and 18 bases separated the two germline ends. The CDR3 reads CASRSDVGSLYF. The DNA of the CDR3 is TGCGCCAGCAGGTCGGACGTGGGGTCCCTGTACTTC.